Listed below are T cell receptor beta chains from one sample, sequenced in a study of cytomegalovirus exposure and HLA in healthy donors. The data were produced by immunoSEQ multiplex PCR, yet TCRdb's version contains in-frame clones alone and is incomplete. The table records around 90,000 clones, 86% of them present only once. Sequencing was performed on PBMCs. These receptors all come from a man aged 25-45 years in good health and CMV-seropositive. Each CDR3 is given with its conserved first and last residue. Fields, in order: CDR3 DNA, CDR3 protein, J gene, clone size, D gene, V gene. The D gene is left open where the match is weak. Part of the rows lack a size; the others show once, few, many or a class for expanded clones.

CDR3nt: TGCAGCGTTGCACCCAGATTGAACACTGAAGCTTTCTTT
CDR3aa: CSVAPRLNTEAFF
j_gene: TRBJ1-1
abundance: -
d_gene: -
v_gene: TRBV29-1

CDR3nt: TGTGCCAGCTCGGGCCTCCTCTGGGGGGTTACTGAAGCTTTCTTT
CDR3aa: CASSGLLWGVTEAFF
j_gene: TRBJ1-1
abundance: -
d_gene: -
v_gene: TRBV18

CDR3nt: TGCGCCAGCAGCTTGGGGTTCGGAGTAGCGGGAGGGAATGAGCAGTTCTTC
CDR3aa: CASSLGFGVAGGNEQFF
j_gene: TRBJ2-1
abundance: -
d_gene: TRBD2
v_gene: TRBV5-1

CDR3nt: TGTGCCAGCAGTTTAATAGCGGGAGCGTCGTTTGGGGGGTATAATGAGCAGTTCTTC
CDR3aa: CASSLIAGASFGGYNEQFF
j_gene: TRBJ2-1
abundance: -
d_gene: TRBD2
v_gene: TRBV27

CDR3nt: TGTGCCAGCAGTTACGAGGACAGGGTCTATGAAAAACTGTTTTTT
CDR3aa: CASSYEDRVYEKLFF
j_gene: TRBJ1-4
abundance: -
d_gene: TRBD1
v_gene: TRBV2

CDR3nt: TGTGCCAGCAGCACCAGACAGGGCTACAATGAGCAGTTCTTC
CDR3aa: CASSTRQGYNEQFF
j_gene: TRBJ2-1
abundance: -
d_gene: TRBD1
v_gene: TRBV5-6

CDR3nt: TGTGCCATCAGTGAGTCTCGGGCTAGCGGGGATAACAATGAGCAGTTCTTC
CDR3aa: CAISESRASGDNNEQFF
j_gene: TRBJ2-1
abundance: -
d_gene: TRBD2
v_gene: TRBV10-3

CDR3nt: TGCGCCAGCAGCCAAGATAGGATTACAGGGGGAGGTTTGAACAATGAGCAGTTCTTC
CDR3aa: CASSQDRITGGGLNNEQFF
j_gene: TRBJ2-1
abundance: once
d_gene: TRBD1
v_gene: TRBV4-1

CDR3nt: TGCGCCAGCATGAAGTTAGCGGCAGATACGCAGTATTTT
CDR3aa: CASMKLAADTQYF
j_gene: TRBJ2-3
abundance: -
d_gene: -
v_gene: TRBV5-1

CDR3nt: TGTGCCAGCAATAAGAACACTGAAGCTTTCTTT
CDR3aa: CASNKNTEAFF
j_gene: TRBJ1-1
abundance: -
d_gene: -
v_gene: TRBV5-6

CDR3nt: TGTGCCAGCAACCCGACAGGGCTCACCGGGGAGCTGTTTTTT
CDR3aa: CASNPTGLTGELFF
j_gene: TRBJ2-2
abundance: -
d_gene: TRBD1
v_gene: TRBV6-1

CDR3nt: TGCGCCAGCAGTGGTGGACAGGGATCCACTGAAGCTTTCTTT
CDR3aa: CASSGGQGSTEAFF
j_gene: TRBJ1-1
abundance: -
d_gene: TRBD1
v_gene: TRBV10-2

CDR3nt: TGTGCCAGCAGCATACAGACAGGTAGCACAGATACGCAGTATTTT
CDR3aa: CASSIQTGSTDTQYF
j_gene: TRBJ2-3
abundance: -
d_gene: -
v_gene: TRBV5-4

CDR3nt: TGCGCCAGCAGCGTCGACAGACCTGGGGAGCAGTACTTC
CDR3aa: CASSVDRPGEQYF
j_gene: TRBJ2-7
abundance: -
d_gene: -
v_gene: TRBV5-1

CDR3nt: TGTGCCAGCACTCACAGGGGGATGGGTACCGGGGAGCTGTTTTTT
CDR3aa: CASTHRGMGTGELFF
j_gene: TRBJ2-2
abundance: -
d_gene: TRBD1
v_gene: TRBV6-5

CDR3nt: TGTGCCAGCAGTTTATGGTTCCCGGGACTAGCGGGAGAGGGACCTAGCTCCTACAATGAGCAGTTCTTC
CDR3aa: CASSLWFPGLAGEGPSSYNEQFF
j_gene: TRBJ2-1
abundance: -
d_gene: TRBD2
v_gene: TRBV27

CDR3nt: TGTGCCAGCAGCTTGGGCTCAGGAGGGGCCAACGTCCTGACTTTC
CDR3aa: CASSLGSGGANVLTF
j_gene: TRBJ2-6
abundance: -
d_gene: -
v_gene: TRBV5-6

CDR3nt: TGTGCCAGCCATAACAGGATGGGATACGAGCAGTACTTC
CDR3aa: CASHNRMGYEQYF
j_gene: TRBJ2-7
abundance: -
d_gene: -
v_gene: TRBV28

CDR3nt: TGCGCCAGCAGCTTTCACAACCTCATGAGCACAGATACGCAGTATTTT
CDR3aa: CASSFHNLMSTDTQYF
j_gene: TRBJ2-3
abundance: -
d_gene: -
v_gene: TRBV5-1

CDR3nt: TGTGCCAGCAGTGAAGGTTCCATCACTTATTCACCCCTCCACTTT
CDR3aa: CASSEGSITYSPLHF
j_gene: TRBJ1-6
abundance: once
d_gene: -
v_gene: TRBV2

CDR3nt: TGTGCCAGCAGTTCCGATCCCAGGGTGAGGTCCTACGAGCAGTACTTC
CDR3aa: CASSSDPRVRSYEQYF
j_gene: TRBJ2-7
abundance: once
d_gene: -
v_gene: TRBV6-5

CDR3nt: TGTGCCAGCAGTACAGCGGGAGCCCCCTACGAGCAGTACTTC
CDR3aa: CASSTAGAPYEQYF
j_gene: TRBJ2-7
abundance: -
d_gene: TRBD2
v_gene: TRBV27

CDR3nt: TGTGCCAGCAGTTACCGACCTCGGGGAGGTGGAGAGACCCAGTACTTC
CDR3aa: CASSYRPRGGGETQYF
j_gene: TRBJ2-5
abundance: -
d_gene: -
v_gene: TRBV6-5

CDR3nt: TGCGCCAGCAGCCAAACGCCGGGAGGAGTTTACAATGAGCAGTTCTTC
CDR3aa: CASSQTPGGVYNEQFF
j_gene: TRBJ2-1
abundance: -
d_gene: TRBD2
v_gene: TRBV4-1

CDR3nt: TGTGCCAGCAGTTTTTGGACAGGGGGATACACCATATATTTT
CDR3aa: CASSFWTGGYTIYF
j_gene: TRBJ1-3
abundance: -
d_gene: TRBD1
v_gene: TRBV28

CDR3nt: TGCGCCAGCAGGAAGACACGTAGCACAGATACGCAGTATTTT
CDR3aa: CASRKTRSTDTQYF
j_gene: TRBJ2-3
abundance: -
d_gene: -
v_gene: TRBV10-2

CDR3nt: TGTGCCAGCAGCTTACCGGGACAAGGGGAGACCCAGTACTTC
CDR3aa: CASSLPGQGETQYF
j_gene: TRBJ2-5
abundance: -
d_gene: -
v_gene: TRBV5-4

CDR3nt: TGTGCCAGCAGTTTCGGGAGGAGCTCCTACGAGCAGTACTTC
CDR3aa: CASSFGRSSYEQYF
j_gene: TRBJ2-7
abundance: -
d_gene: TRBD2
v_gene: TRBV27

CDR3nt: TGCGCCAGCAGCTCATCGAACAGGGAAGAGACCCAGTACTTC
CDR3aa: CASSSSNREETQYF
j_gene: TRBJ2-5
abundance: once
d_gene: -
v_gene: TRBV5-1

CDR3nt: TGCGCCAGCAGCGTCAGGGAAACATATGGCTACACCTTC
CDR3aa: CASSVRETYGYTF
j_gene: TRBJ1-2
abundance: -
d_gene: -
v_gene: TRBV5-1

CDR3nt: TGTGCCAGCAGCCTCAGGGGGCGAAGCACAGATACGCAGTATTTT
CDR3aa: CASSLRGRSTDTQYF
j_gene: TRBJ2-3
abundance: -
d_gene: TRBD1
v_gene: TRBV11-2

CDR3nt: TGCAGTGCCGGAGTTAGCTATGGCTACACCTTC
CDR3aa: CSAGVSYGYTF
j_gene: TRBJ1-2
abundance: -
d_gene: -
v_gene: TRBV20-1

CDR3nt: TGTGCCTGGAGCTCTCAGCGGGAGTACAATGAGCAGTTCTTC
CDR3aa: CAWSSQREYNEQFF
j_gene: TRBJ2-1
abundance: -
d_gene: TRBD2
v_gene: TRBV30

CDR3nt: TGTGCCAGCAGCGCTACCGGGACTAGCGTCTTCCGGGGTCCGGAGACCCAGTACTTC
CDR3aa: CASSATGTSVFRGPETQYF
j_gene: TRBJ2-5
abundance: -
d_gene: TRBD2
v_gene: TRBV7-9

CDR3nt: TGTGCCAGCTCAGCGGACAGGGACGAGCAGTACTTC
CDR3aa: CASSADRDEQYF
j_gene: TRBJ2-7
abundance: -
d_gene: TRBD1
v_gene: TRBV18

CDR3nt: TGTGCCAGCAGCCAAATATCTAGCGGGACTAACTACGAGCAGTACTTC
CDR3aa: CASSQISSGTNYEQYF
j_gene: TRBJ2-7
abundance: -
d_gene: TRBD2
v_gene: TRBV4-2

CDR3nt: TGCGCCAGCAGCTTGGCCAGGGGGCCTGGCACCTACGAGCAGTACTTC
CDR3aa: CASSLARGPGTYEQYF
j_gene: TRBJ2-7
abundance: -
d_gene: TRBD1
v_gene: TRBV5-1

CDR3nt: TGCGCCAGCAGCTTGGGGCTAGCGGGACGACAAGAGACCCAGTACTTC
CDR3aa: CASSLGLAGRQETQYF
j_gene: TRBJ2-5
abundance: -
d_gene: TRBD2
v_gene: TRBV5-1

CDR3nt: TGTGCCATCAGGGAGACACGACAAGAGACCCAGTACTTC
CDR3aa: CAIRETRQETQYF
j_gene: TRBJ2-5
abundance: -
d_gene: -
v_gene: TRBV10-3

CDR3nt: TGTGCCAGCAGCTTAGCAGGGGGGGGAAGAGAGACCCAGTACTTC
CDR3aa: CASSLAGGGRETQYF
j_gene: TRBJ2-5
abundance: -
d_gene: -
v_gene: TRBV7-6

CDR3nt: TGTGCCAGTAGTATGGGCAGGGTTACTGAAGCTTTCTTT
CDR3aa: CASSMGRVTEAFF
j_gene: TRBJ1-1
abundance: -
d_gene: -
v_gene: TRBV19

CDR3nt: TGTGCCTGGAGTACTAACAGGGGTGAAAAACTGTTTTTT
CDR3aa: CAWSTNRGEKLFF
j_gene: TRBJ1-4
abundance: -
d_gene: TRBD1
v_gene: TRBV30

CDR3nt: TGTGCCATCAGTGAGTCGGGACTACTAGCGGGAGATGGCCAAGAGACCCAGTACTTC
CDR3aa: CAISESGLLAGDGQETQYF
j_gene: TRBJ2-5
abundance: -
d_gene: TRBD2
v_gene: TRBV10-3

CDR3nt: TGTGCCAGCAGTTACTCCCCGGGACAGCACACCGGGGAGCTGTTTTTT
CDR3aa: CASSYSPGQHTGELFF
j_gene: TRBJ2-2
abundance: -
d_gene: TRBD1
v_gene: TRBV6-5

CDR3nt: TGTGCCAGCACCTCGGACAGCTATGGCTACACCTTC
CDR3aa: CASTSDSYGYTF
j_gene: TRBJ1-2
abundance: -
d_gene: -
v_gene: TRBV6-6

CDR3nt: TGTGCCACCAGCTCTGGGGGCGGTCAAGCCCTCAAACCCAACACTGAAGCTTTCTTT
CDR3aa: CATSSGGGQALKPNTEAFF
j_gene: TRBJ1-1
abundance: -
d_gene: -
v_gene: TRBV15

CDR3nt: TGCGCCAGCAGCTTTGGTTTCGCCCGCGACACTGAAGCTTTCTTT
CDR3aa: CASSFGFARDTEAFF
j_gene: TRBJ1-1
abundance: -
d_gene: -
v_gene: TRBV5-1

CDR3nt: TGTGCCAGCAGCTTGGAGTCTAGCGGGAGGACGCAGTATTTT
CDR3aa: CASSLESSGRTQYF
j_gene: TRBJ2-3
abundance: -
d_gene: TRBD2
v_gene: TRBV5-4